The following is a T cell receptor (beta chain) sequence with its context. This specimen belongs to a study of blood T cell repertoires in COVID-19. Study at large: The origin of the acute and convalescent COVID-19 samples was the United States, Italy and Spain. PBMCs, B-cell-depleted T cells, or T cells provided the cDNA or gDNA that made up the material.

As processed by the authors: From reference gene primer amplification, estimates of nucleated cell counts were derived. Here immunoSEQ multiplex PCR was the method, and the copy in TCRdb shows in-frame clones only, minus some. V, J and clone size reflect that table, while D and trimming were determined from the DNA. Of 200,000 to 250,000 clones in the sample, 80% to 90% were seen once. The receptor comes from a man in his fifties with acute or convalescent COVID-19. The sequencing input was peripheral blood.

As DNA, the CDR3 is TGTGCCACCAGCAGAGATGTCGCGGGGACCGGGGAGCTGTTTTTT. This encodes CATSRDVAGTGELFF. This rearrangement joins TRBV15 to TRBJ2-2; D is perhaps TRBD2 (6 bases). Germline V lookup: CDR1 LNHNV, CDR2 YYDKDF (reference sequence). The V end lost 0 bases, the J end lost 5 bases, and 10 bases lay between the germline ends. The CDR3 runs 15 residues.